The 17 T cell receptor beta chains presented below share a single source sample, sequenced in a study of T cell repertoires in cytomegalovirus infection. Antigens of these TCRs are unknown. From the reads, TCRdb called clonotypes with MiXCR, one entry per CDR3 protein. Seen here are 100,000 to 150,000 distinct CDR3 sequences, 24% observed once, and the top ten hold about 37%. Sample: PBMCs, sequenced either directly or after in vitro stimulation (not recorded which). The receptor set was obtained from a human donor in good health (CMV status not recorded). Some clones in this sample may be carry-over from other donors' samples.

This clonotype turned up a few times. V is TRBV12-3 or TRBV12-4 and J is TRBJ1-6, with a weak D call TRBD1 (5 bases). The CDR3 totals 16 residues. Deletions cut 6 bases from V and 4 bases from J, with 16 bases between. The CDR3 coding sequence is TGTGCCAGCAGCTCCGGGACGGTGCTTTATAATTCACCCCTCCACTTT. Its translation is CASSSGTVLYNSPLHF.

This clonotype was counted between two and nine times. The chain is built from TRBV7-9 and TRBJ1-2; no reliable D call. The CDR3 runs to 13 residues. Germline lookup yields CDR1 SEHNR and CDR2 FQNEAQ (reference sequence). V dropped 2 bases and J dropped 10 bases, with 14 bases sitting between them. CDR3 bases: TGTGCCAGCAGCTTAAGTGAAGAGGTGATCTACACCTTC. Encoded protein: CASSLSEEVIYTF.

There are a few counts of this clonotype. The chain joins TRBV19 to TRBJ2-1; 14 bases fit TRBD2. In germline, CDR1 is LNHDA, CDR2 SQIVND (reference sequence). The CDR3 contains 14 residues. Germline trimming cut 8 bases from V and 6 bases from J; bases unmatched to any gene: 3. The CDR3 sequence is CASAGTSGSNEQFF. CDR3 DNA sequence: TGTGCCAGTGCCGGGACTAGCGGGAGCAATGAGCAGTTCTTC.

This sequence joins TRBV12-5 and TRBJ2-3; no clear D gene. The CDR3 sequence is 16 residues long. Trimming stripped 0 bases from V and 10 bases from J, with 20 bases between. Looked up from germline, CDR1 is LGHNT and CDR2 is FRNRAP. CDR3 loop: CASGLVPWAGFSSQYF. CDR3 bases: TGTGCTAGTGGTTTGGTACCATGGGCCGGGTTTAGCTCGCAGTATTTT.

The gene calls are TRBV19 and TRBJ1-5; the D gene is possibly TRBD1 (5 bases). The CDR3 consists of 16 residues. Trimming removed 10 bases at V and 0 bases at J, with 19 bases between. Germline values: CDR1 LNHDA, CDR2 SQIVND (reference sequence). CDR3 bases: TGTGCCACCATGGGGGACGGCAGGTATAGCAATCAGCCCCAGCATTTT. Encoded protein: CATMGDGRYSNQPQHF.

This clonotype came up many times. CDR3 residues: CASSPPRMNQPQHF. DNA for the CDR3: TGCGCCAGCAGCCCCCCACGTATGAATCAGCCCCAGCATTTT. This rearrangement joins TRBV4-1 to TRBJ1-5; unclear D gene. Trimming left V 4 bases short and J 4 bases short, with 11 bases between. Germline V CDR1 and CDR2: MGHRA, YSYEKL. The CDR3 has 14 amino acids.

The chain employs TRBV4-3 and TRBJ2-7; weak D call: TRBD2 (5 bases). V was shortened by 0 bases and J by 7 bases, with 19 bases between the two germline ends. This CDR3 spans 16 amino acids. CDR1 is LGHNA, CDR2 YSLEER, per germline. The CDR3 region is CASSQESRTAPSEQYF. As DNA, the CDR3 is TGCGCCAGCAGCCAAGAGTCGCGGACTGCACCTAGTGAGCAGTACTTC.

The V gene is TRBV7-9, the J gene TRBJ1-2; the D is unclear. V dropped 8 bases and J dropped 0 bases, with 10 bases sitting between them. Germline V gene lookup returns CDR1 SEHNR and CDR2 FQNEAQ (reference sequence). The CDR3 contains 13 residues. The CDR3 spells CASRVETNYGYTF. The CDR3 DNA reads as TGTGCCAGCCGAGTCGAGACTAACTATGGCTACACCTTC.

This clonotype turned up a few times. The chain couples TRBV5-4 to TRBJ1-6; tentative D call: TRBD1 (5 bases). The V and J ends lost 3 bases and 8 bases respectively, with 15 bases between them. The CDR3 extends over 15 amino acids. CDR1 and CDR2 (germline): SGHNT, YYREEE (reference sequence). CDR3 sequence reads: CASSSWGRRDSPLHF. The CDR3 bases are TGTGCCAGCAGCTCCTGGGGCCGAAGGGATTCACCCCTCCACTTT.

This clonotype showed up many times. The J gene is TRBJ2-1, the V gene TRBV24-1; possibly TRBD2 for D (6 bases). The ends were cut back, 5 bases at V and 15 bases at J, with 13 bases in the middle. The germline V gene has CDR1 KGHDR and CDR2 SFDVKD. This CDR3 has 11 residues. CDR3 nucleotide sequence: TGTGCCACCAGTGCCGCGGGAAGGAGGTTCTTC. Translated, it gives CATSAAGRRFF.

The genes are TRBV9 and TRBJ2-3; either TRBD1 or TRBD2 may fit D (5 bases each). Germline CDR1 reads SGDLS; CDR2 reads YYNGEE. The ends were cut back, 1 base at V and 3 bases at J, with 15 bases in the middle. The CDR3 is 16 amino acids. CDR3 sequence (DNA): TGTGCCAGCAGCGTACGAGGGGCGTACGGAACAGATACGCAGTATTTT. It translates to CASSVRGAYGTDTQYF. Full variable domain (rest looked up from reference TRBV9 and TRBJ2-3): DSGVTQTPKHLITATGQRVTLRCSPRSGDLSVYWYQQSLDQGLQFLIQYYNGEERAKGNILERFSAQQFPDLHSELNLSSLELGDSALYFCASSVRGAYGTDTQYFGPGTRLTVL.

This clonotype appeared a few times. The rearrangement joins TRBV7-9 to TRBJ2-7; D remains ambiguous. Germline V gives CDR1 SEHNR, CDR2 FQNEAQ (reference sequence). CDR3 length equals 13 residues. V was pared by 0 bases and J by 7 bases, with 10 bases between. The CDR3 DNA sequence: TGTGCCAGCAGCTTAGCGCCCGGCCGGGAGCAGTACGTC. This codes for CASSLAPGREQYV.

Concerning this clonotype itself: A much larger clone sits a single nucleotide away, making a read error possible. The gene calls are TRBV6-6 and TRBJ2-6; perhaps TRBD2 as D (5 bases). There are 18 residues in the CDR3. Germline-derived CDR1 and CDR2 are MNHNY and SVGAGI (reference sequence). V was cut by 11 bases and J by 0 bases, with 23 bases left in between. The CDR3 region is CASESIPGRNSGANVLTF. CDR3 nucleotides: TGTGCCTCCGAAAGTATCCCGGGGAGAAACTCTGGGGCCAACGTCCTGACTTTC.

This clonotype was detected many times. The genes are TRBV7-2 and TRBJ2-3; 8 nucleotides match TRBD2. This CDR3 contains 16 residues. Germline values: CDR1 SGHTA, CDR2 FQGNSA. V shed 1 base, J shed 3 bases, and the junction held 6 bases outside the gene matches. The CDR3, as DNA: TGTGCCAGCAGCTTAGGCCCAGCGGGAGTAACAGATACGCAGTATTTT. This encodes CASSLGPAGVTDTQYF.

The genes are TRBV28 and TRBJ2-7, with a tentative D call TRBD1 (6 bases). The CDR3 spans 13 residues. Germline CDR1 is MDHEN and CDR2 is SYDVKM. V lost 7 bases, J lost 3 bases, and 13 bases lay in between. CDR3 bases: TGTGCCAGCACCCCAACAGGGATCTACGAGCAGTACGTC. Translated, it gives CASTPTGIYEQYV.

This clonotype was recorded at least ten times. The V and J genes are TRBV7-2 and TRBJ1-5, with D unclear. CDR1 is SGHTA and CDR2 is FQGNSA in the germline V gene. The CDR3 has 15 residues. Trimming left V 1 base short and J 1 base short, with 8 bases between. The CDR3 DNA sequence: TGTGCCAGCAGCTTAGATATGGGGAGCAATCAGCCCCAGCATTTT. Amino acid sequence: CASSLDMGSNQPQHF.

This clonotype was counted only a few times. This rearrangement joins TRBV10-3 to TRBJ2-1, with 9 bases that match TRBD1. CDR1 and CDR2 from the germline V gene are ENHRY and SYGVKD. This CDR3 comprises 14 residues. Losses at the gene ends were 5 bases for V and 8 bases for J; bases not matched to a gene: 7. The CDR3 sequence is CAISNRGQSDEQFF. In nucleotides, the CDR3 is TGTGCCATCAGTAACAGGGGGCAGTCTGATGAGCAGTTCTTC.